This T cell receptor (beta chain) derives from a study of Graves' ophthalmopathy and Graves' hyperthyroidism. Across the whole study: Before any treatment was given, at initial diagnosis, peripheral blood was collected. General study results and limits: Clonotypes were expanded in thyroid at above 0.001 frequency, and most also appeared in blood.

Diagnoses were established from clinical symptoms, serum thyroxine, TRAb, thyroid ultrasound and orbital computed tomography. This clonotype was seen many times. Its target is not known. RNA transcripts served as template for amplifying TCR beta CDR3 sequences. An opening RT-PCR round employed HTBI primers and preceded a second-round multiplex PCR. TCRdb ran MiXCR on the multiplex PCR reads and lists one entry per CDR3 protein. The table shows 350,000 to 450,000 distinct CDR3 sequences, with roughly 18% occurring only once. Germline V lookup: CDR1 SGDLS, CDR2 YYNGEE. V was pared by 0 bases and J by 4 bases, with 6 bases of the junction left unmatched. The CDR3 runs to 15 residues.

What was sequenced was peripheral blood. The rearrangement uses TRBV9 and TRBJ2-7, with 8 nucleotides matching TRBD2. The TCR comes from a woman younger than 35 with Graves' ophthalmopathy. CDR3 sequence (DNA): TGTGCCAGCAGCGTAGCCAGCGGGAGTCGGTACGAGCAGTACTTC. Its translation is CASSVASGSRYEQYF.